The rows below give T cell receptor beta chains drawn from one sample of a study of Graves' ophthalmopathy and Graves' hyperthyroidism. From the multiplex PCR reads, TCRdb called clonotypes with MiXCR, one entry per CDR3 protein. The sample includes 600,000 to 950,000 distinct CDR3 sequences, around 40% of them seen just once. The sequenced sample consisted of peripheral blood. The receptors stem from an adult man with Graves' ophthalmopathy. Each CDR3 is given with its conserved first and last residue. D genes are given only for firm matches. Not all rows give a size; the values are once, few, many and, for expanded clones, a class.

V: TRBV11-2; D: -; J: TRBJ2-7; size: few; DNA: TGTGCCAGCAGTCCGAGAAGCGGGACAAATTACCCCGGGGAGCAGTACTTC; CDR3: CASSPRSGTNYPGEQYF
V: TRBV29-1; D: -; J: TRBJ2-7; size: many; DNA: TGCAGCGTCCTCAAGGGGGATATTCGCAACGAGCAGTACTTC; CDR3: CSVLKGDIRNEQYF
V: TRBV15; D: -; J: TRBJ1-5; size: -; DNA: TGTGTCACCAGGAGCCGAGGGATCCAAAATCAGCCCCAGCATTTT; CDR3: CVTRSRGIQNQPQHF
V: TRBV3-1; D: -; J: TRBJ2-6; size: once; DNA: TGTGCCAGCAGGGCCAGTTGGAGATCGAACACCGGGGAGCTGACTTTC; CDR3: CASRASWRSNTGELTF
V: TRBV19; D: -; J: TRBJ1-1; size: -; DNA: TGTGCCAGTAGCCCCGGACTAGGCGGCACTGAAGCTTTCTTT; CDR3: CASSPGLGGTEAFF
V: TRBV6-6; D: -; J: TRBJ2-7; size: few; DNA: TGTGCCAGCAGGCGACAGGACTACGAGCAGTACTTC; CDR3: CASRRQDYEQYF
V: TRBV7-3; D: TRBD1; J: TRBJ2-1; size: -; DNA: TGTGCCAGCAGCTTAAACACCGGGACAGGGATGGGTGAGCAGTTCTTC; CDR3: CASSLNTGTGMGEQFF
V: TRBV10-3; D: -; J: TRBJ2-2; size: -; DNA: TGTGCCATCAGTGACCCCACCTGGGGCACCGGGGAGCTGTTTTTT; CDR3: CAISDPTWGTGELFF
V: TRBV24-1; D: -; J: TRBJ1-5; size: many; DNA: TGTGCCAGCAGTTCGGTGCGTGATCAGCCCCAGCATTTT; CDR3: CASSSVRDQPQHF
V: TRBV24-1; D: TRBD1; J: TRBJ1-5; size: once; DNA: TGTGCCAGCAGCCGGACAGGGTCTTGGCATCCCCAGCATTTT; CDR3: CASSRTGSWHPQHF
V: TRBV10-3; D: TRBD1; J: TRBJ1-1; size: -; DNA: TGTGCCACCGGACAGGGGGCTACTGAAGCTTTCTTT; CDR3: CATGQGATEAFF
V: TRBV12-3/TRBV12-4; D: TRBD1; J: TRBJ2-7; size: few; DNA: TGTGCCAGCACCCTAACCGGGACAGGGACGGGCGAGCAGTACTTC; CDR3: CASTLTGTGTGEQYF
V: TRBV20-1; D: TRBD1; J: TRBJ2-7; size: few; DNA: TGCAGTGCTAGAGATCCGATGACAGGGAACCCCGTAACTAACGAGCAGTACTTC; CDR3: CSARDPMTGNPVTNEQYF